This T cell receptor (beta chain) was captured by sequencing in a study of T cell changes during pregnancy in multiple sclerosis. Germline V gene lookup returns CDR1 MNHNY and CDR2 SVGAGI (reference sequence). V was clipped by 6 bases and J by 6 bases; unmatched bases: 7. The CDR3 is 14 amino acids. Measured with immunoSEQ multiplex PCR; TCRdb has only the in-frame clones, and not every one. Of fewer than 90,000 clones in the sample, 94% were seen once. The sequence derives from a female donor in good health, enrolled as a control in a pregnancy study. The sample here was peripheral blood, taken after pregnancy. This chain uses TRBV6-6 with TRBJ1-4, with 7 bases fitting TRBD1. CDR3 sequence (DNA): TGTGCCAGCAGGCAGCCGGGACAGCATGAAAAACTGTTTTTT. Its translation: CASRQPGQHEKLFF.